The 7 T cell receptor beta chains in this list originate from one sample, sequenced in a study of Graves' ophthalmopathy and Graves' hyperthyroidism. Researchers took RNA transcripts and amplified TCR beta CDR3 regions from them. Amplification began with first-round RT-PCR using HTBI primers, then second-round multiplex PCR was performed. Each CDR3 protein is one row after TCRdb ran MiXCR on the multiplex PCR reads. The sample consists of over 650,000 distinct CDR3 sequences, just over 40% of them appearing once. Sequenced material: peripheral blood. The source of these receptors is an adult man with Graves' ophthalmopathy.

DNA of the CDR3: TGTGCCAGCAGCTCCTTAGCGGGGAGGAGAGAGACCCAGTACTTC. Its protein product is CASSSLAGRRETQYF. The chain couples TRBV7-6 to TRBJ2-5; 8 bases map to TRBD2. The CDR3 has 15 residues. Germline CDR1 SGHVS, CDR2 FNYEAQ. With V trimmed by 4 bases and J by 4 bases, 8 bases remained unmatched.

At least ten counts were recorded for this clonotype. The gene calls are TRBV7-8 and TRBJ1-3; D uncertain. The V end lost 1 base, the J end lost 6 bases, and 13 bases lay between the germline ends. The CDR3 totals 15 residues. Germline V CDR1 and CDR2: SGHVS, FQNEAQ. In DNA, the CDR3 is TGTGCCAGCAGCTTAGATGGGTTTTGGGTAAACACCATATATTTT. Residues: CASSLDGFWVNTIYF. The whole variable domain, filled in from reference TRBV7-8 and TRBJ1-3, reads GAGVSQSPRYKVAKRGQDVALRCDPISGHVSLFWYQQALGQGPEFLTYFQNEAQLDKSGLPSDRFFAERPEGSVSTLKIQRTQQEDSAVYLCASSLDGFWVNTIYFGEGSWLTVV.

J is TRBJ2-2 and V is TRBV2; 9 positions match TRBD2. The CDR3 is 17 amino acids. J was trimmed by 6 bases and V by 7 bases; bases with no gene match: 15. Germline loops: CDR1 SNHLY, CDR2 FYNNEI. This CDR3 is CASNPGLASLNAGELFF. CDR3 nucleotides: TGTGCCAGCAATCCGGGACTAGCCTCTTTAAATGCCGGGGAGCTGTTTTTT. Full variable domain (missing parts from reference TRBV2 and TRBJ2-2): EPEVTQTPSHQVTQMGQEVILRCVPISNHLYFYWYRQILGQKVEFLVSFYNNEISEKSEIFDDQFSVERPDGSNFTLKIRSTKLEDSAMYFCASNPGLASLNAGELFFGEGSRLTVL.

The chain couples TRBV10-2 to TRBJ2-5; D unresolved. V lost 7 bases to trimming and J lost 5 bases, with 23 bases between them. CDR3 length: 16 residues. Germline-derived CDR1 and CDR2 are WSHSY and SAAADI. DNA for the CDR3: TGCGCCAGCACCTCGGGCAGTGCTGGCCTTTTTGAGACCCAGTACTTC. It translates to CASTSGSAGLFETQYF.

Regarding this clonotype: This could be a read error, since a much larger clone is one nucleotide away. The missing conserved phenylalanine or tryptophan at the end of this CDR3 makes a read error likely. CDR3 protein: CASSTLTTYTEAFL. The CDR3 DNA reads TGTGCCAGCAGTACCCTTACCACCTACACTGAAGCTTTCCTT. J is TRBJ1-1 and V is TRBV2; no reliable D call. The CDR3 totals 14 residues. Germline V CDR1 and CDR2: SNHLY, FYNNEI. The V end was cut by 5 bases, the J end by 3 bases, with 13 bases between.

The sample holds many counts of this clonotype. Here the CDR3 DNA reads TGTGCCTGGAGTGTACTGAGGGTGGGACGTGGCTACACCTTC. It codes for CAWSVLRVGRGYTF. The chain combines TRBV30 with TRBJ1-2, with TRBD1 as a possible D gene (5 bases). This CDR3 comprises 14 residues. V dropped 0 bases and J dropped 7 bases, with 15 bases sitting between them. From germline, CDR1 is GTSNPN and CDR2 SVGIG (reference sequence). Complete variable domain (other parts from reference TRBV30 and TRBJ1-2): SQTIHQWPATLVQPVGSPLSLECTVEGTSNPNLYWYRQAAGRGLQLLFYSVGIGQISSEVPQNLSASRPQDRQFILSSKKLLLSDSGFYLCAWSVLRVGRGYTFGSGTRLTVV.

This clonotype has ten or more counts. This rearrangement joins TRBV5-8 to TRBJ2-7; D is unresolved. The CDR3 is 13 residues long. Germline loops: CDR1 SGHTS, CDR2 YDEGEE. Deletions cut 2 bases from V and 5 bases from J, with 11 bases between. Written as DNA, the CDR3 is TGTGCCAGCAGCTTTCGGAGTCAGGACGAGCAGTACTTC. This sequence encodes CASSFRSQDEQYF.